The source of this T cell receptor (beta chain) is a study of CD8 T cells in ankylosing spondylitis. Study-wide points: Disease-linked clones reportedly concentrated significantly in matched ankylosing spondylitis synovial fluid. Certain motif variants had earlier appeared in reactive arthritis synovial fluid and blood. Researchers report that disease-linked clones proved CD8+ and relatively rare in peripheral blood.

A remark on this clonotype: Its matching antigen is unknown.

V was clipped by 2 bases and J by 0 bases, with 11 bases between them. Germline V lookup: CDR1 DFQATT, CDR2 SNEGSKA (reference sequence). The CDR3 runs to 15 residues. TCRdb reanalysed the 5' RACE reads using MiXCR and keeps one entry per CDR3 protein. The table has 200,000 to 250,000 distinct CDR3 sequences, roughly 26% seen once. The sequence came from a male donor with ankylosing spondylitis or in good health (not recorded which). Specimen: blood, either unsorted or a sorted T cell fraction (not recorded which). The rearrangement uses TRBV20-1 and TRBJ1-5; D remains unclear. The CDR3 reads CSARSQTYSNQPQHF. CDR3 nucleotide sequence: TGCAGTGCTAGAAGTCAGACATATAGCAATCAGCCCCAGCATTTT.